A single sample is the source of the 2 T cell receptor beta chains below, sequenced in a study of tumor-infiltrating lymphocytes in primary liver carcinoma. Total RNA amounting to approximately 460 ng was the source from which TCR beta cDNA was made with a constant-region primer. Three rounds of nested multiplex PCR with slightly modified ARM-PCR produced TCR beta libraries. A C-beta reverse primer was combined with TRBV1-TRBV30 forward primers in the first two PCR rounds, and each round had approximately 9 cycles. TCRdb called the multiplex PCR reads again in MiXCR, with one record for every CDR3 protein. The sample shows about 300,000 distinct CDR3 sequences, around three fifths of them seen only once. Unsorted whole blood yielded blood RNA, and germline DNA was extracted as well. The sequencing sample was made of peripheral blood. All receptors come from a man aged 40-55 years with primary liver carcinoma and hepatitis B virus infection.

This clonotype was counted many times. The gene calls are TRBV6-1 and TRBJ2-7; D not certain. This CDR3 spans 11 amino acids. Germline lookup yields CDR1 MNHNS and CDR2 SASEGT. Trimming left V 3 bases short and J 3 bases short, with 3 bases between. The CDR3 bases are TGTGCCAGCAGTGACGTCTACGAGCAGTACTTC. Its translation: CASSDVYEQYF.

Remarks on this clonotype: Since a much larger clone is just one base distant, this may be a read error. The missing conserved phenylalanine or tryptophan at the end of this CDR3 makes a read error likely. The chain is built from TRBV12-3 or TRBV12-4 and TRBJ2-2; no clear D gene. Trimming took 7 bases from V and 0 from J, leaving 6 bases between them. This CDR3 has 13 amino acids. In DNA, the CDR3 is TGTGCCAGCACCGGCGCGAACACCGGGGAGCTGTTTCTT. Its translation is CASTGANTGELFL.